This T cell receptor (beta chain) was recovered during a study of blood T cell repertoires in COVID-19. About the study: PBMCs, B-cell-depleted T cells, or T cells were the source of the cDNA or gDNA that made up the material.

Generated by immunoSEQ multiplex PCR, the TCRdb table keeps only in-frame clones and is missing some. The sample holds about 300,000 clones; roughly 86% are singletons and the top ten take 1.8%. V was clipped by 5 bases and J by 4 bases; unmatched bases: 5. Germline CDR1 and CDR2: MNHEY and SVGAGI. The CDR3 runs to 14 residues. Recruited during active infection, patients (from Seattle) were subsequently followed longitudinally. The rearrangement links TRBV6-5 to TRBJ2-1, with 7 nucleotides matching TRBD1. Sequenced sample: peripheral blood. This TCR was recovered from a woman aged 30 to 39 with COVID-19, enrolled during active disease. CDR3 protein: CASSSRDSYNEQFF. CDR3 DNA: TGTGCCAGCAGTAGCCGGGACAGTTACAATGAGCAGTTCTTC.